Following are 28 T cell receptor beta chains from one sample sequenced in a study of shared clonotypes between healthy human individuals. TCRdb's copy holds only in-frame clones and misses some; the assay was immunoSEQ multiplex PCR. In the table there are millions of clones, around nine tenths of which are singletons. The sequenced material came from naive CD4+ T cells sorted from blood. Subset in this sample: CD45RA+ positively selected. The receptor set was obtained from a man aged 18 to 29 in good health.

The genes are TRBV4-1 and TRBJ2-2; maybe TRBD1 (6 bases). V was shortened by 2 bases and J by 4 bases, with 17 bases between the two germline ends. CDR1 MGHRA and CDR2 YSYEKL come from the germline V gene. There are 17 residues in the CDR3. CDR3 DNA sequence: TGCGCCAGCAGCCAAAGGAGGCCGAGGGGGTTCACCGGGGAGCTGTTTTTT. Amino acid sequence: CASSQRRPRGFTGELFF.

The rearrangement links TRBV15 to TRBJ2-3, with D possibly TRBD2 on 5 matching bases. Germline lookup yields CDR1 LNHNV and CDR2 YYDKDF (reference sequence). The CDR3 runs 15 residues. Deletions cut 4 bases from V and 0 bases from J, with 11 bases between. The CDR3 protein is CATSITGFSTDTQYF. The DNA of the CDR3 is TGTGCCACCAGCATCACGGGGTTTAGCACAGATACGCAGTATTTT.

This clone was seen once. V and J are TRBV5-1 and TRBJ1-1; 7 bases are shared with TRBD1. The V and J ends lost 2 bases and 5 bases, in that order; junction bases with no gene match: 12. Germline CDR1 is SGHRS and CDR2 is YFSETQ. The CDR3 contains 16 residues. The CDR3 here is CASSLRDSSPSTEAFF. CDR3 coding DNA: TGCGCCAGCAGCTTAAGGGACAGCTCACCGAGTACTGAAGCTTTCTTT.

This clone was picked up one time. The rearrangement joins TRBV7-9 to TRBJ2-7; either TRBD1 or TRBD2 may supply D (6 bases each). The germline gives CDR1 SEHNR, CDR2 FQNEAQ (reference sequence). The CDR3 covers 15 residues. V lost 6 bases and J lost 0, with 15 bases in between. The CDR3 reads CASRREGGVSYEQYF. CDR3 in DNA: TGTGCCAGCAGGAGAGAGGGGGGTGTCTCCTACGAGCAGTACTTC.

The chain couples TRBV5-6 to TRBJ2-5; D gene uncertain. Trimming removed 0 bases at V and 7 bases at J, with 25 bases between. CDR1 is SGHDT and CDR2 is YYEEEE in the germline V gene. This CDR3 contains 18 residues. CDR3 amino acids: CASSLVGLSRTRVGTQYF. Here the CDR3 DNA reads TGTGCCAGCAGCTTGGTAGGGTTGTCTAGAACAAGAGTCGGGACCCAGTACTTC.

The rearrangement joins TRBV29-1 to TRBJ1-2, with unresolved D. The CDR3 has 14 amino acids. Trimming shortened V by 6 bases and J by 1 base, and 15 bases separated the two germline ends. The germline CDR1 and CDR2 sequences are SQVTM and ANQGSEA. CDR3 amino acids: CSVGTYRVNYGYTF. The CDR3 bases are TGCAGCGTCGGTACCTACAGAGTTAACTATGGCTACACCTTC.

The chain is built from TRBV7-9 and TRBJ1-2, with no clear D. The CDR3 totals 13 residues. The V end was cut by 5 bases, the J end by 7 bases, with 14 bases between. Germline lookup yields CDR1 SEHNR and CDR2 FQNEAQ (reference sequence). CDR3 sequence (DNA): TGTGCCAGCAGCCCAGAGATAGCTCGTGGCTACACCTTC. This encodes CASSPEIARGYTF.

This clone has only one observation. The V and J genes are TRBV5-1 and TRBJ1-2, with a tentative D call TRBD1 (5 bases). This CDR3 has 20 amino acids. From germline, CDR1 is SGHRS and CDR2 YFSETQ. V was shortened by 0 bases and J by 0 bases, with 24 bases between the two germline ends. The CDR3 DNA is TGCGCCAGCAGCTTGGTTGAGCCGAGGGACGGAGGATACGCTAACTATGGCTACACCTTC. Its protein product is CASSLVEPRDGGYANYGYTF.

The genes are TRBV5-1 and TRBJ1-1, with unresolved D. This CDR3 spans 14 amino acids. V gave up 0 bases and J gave up 8 bases, with 14 bases separating them. Germline CDR1 and CDR2: SGHRS and YFSETQ. The CDR3 here is CASSLARTDSEAFF. The CDR3 nucleotides read TGCGCCAGCAGCTTGGCCAGGACGGACTCCGAAGCTTTCTTT.

The chain links TRBV7-2 to TRBJ2-5; TRBD2 is a possible D gene (6 bases). V dropped 3 bases and J dropped 5 bases, with 13 bases sitting between them. The CDR3 covers 14 residues. Germline CDR1 and CDR2: SGHTA and FQGNSA. CDR3 sequence reads: CASSFMRGGETQYF. The CDR3 DNA is TGTGCCAGCAGCTTCATGCGGGGTGGGGAGACCCAGTACTTC.

The genes are TRBV29-1 and TRBJ2-5; TRBD2 might be the D (6 bases). Germline-derived CDR1 and CDR2 are SQVTM and ANQGSEA. V gave up 1 base and J gave up 7 bases, with 10 bases separating them. There are 12 residues in the CDR3. Here the CDR3 reads CSVEGQGLTQYF. The CDR3 DNA is TGCAGCGTTGAAGGGCAGGGACTGACCCAGTACTTC.

This clone is a singleton in its sample. The V and J genes are TRBV19 and TRBJ2-1; 10 bases line up with TRBD1. J gave up 12 bases and V 1 base, and 12 bases lay outside the gene matches. There are 16 residues in the CDR3. Germline V gene data show CDR1 as LNHDA and CDR2 as SQIVND (reference sequence). Here the CDR3 DNA reads TGTGCCAGTAGTATAGTATCGGGACAGGGGAAGTATGGGCAGTTCTTC. It yields the protein CASSIVSGQGKYGQFF. Full variable domain (remainder filled in from reference TRBV19 and TRBJ2-1): DGGITQSPKYLFRKEGQNVTLSCEQNLNHDAMYWYRQDPGQGLRLIYYSQIVNDFQKGDIAEGYSVSREKKESFPLTVTSAQKNPTAFYLCASSIVSGQGKYGQFFGPGTRLTVL.

The V call is TRBV18, the J call TRBJ2-3; D perhaps matches TRBD2 (5 bases). In germline, CDR1 is KGHSH, CDR2 LQKENI. The CDR3 length is 13 residues. Trimming took off 8 bases at V and 1 base at J, with 10 bases between the two ends. In DNA form, the CDR3 reads TGTGCCAGCCAAGACGGGGGCACAGATACGCAGTATTTT. Translated, it gives CASQDGGTDTQYF.

This rearrangement joins TRBV6-6 to TRBJ2-2, with unresolved D. Germline CDR1 reads MNHNY; CDR2 reads SVGAGI (reference sequence). The CDR3 totals 13 residues. V was shortened by 7 bases and J by 5 bases, with 11 bases between the two germline ends. The CDR3 DNA reads as TGTGCCAGCAACACAAGAAGAACCGGGGAGCTGTTTTTT. Translated: CASNTRRTGELFF.

The gene calls are TRBV29-1 and TRBJ2-6, with D perhaps given as TRBD1 or TRBD2 (5 bases each). Germline V gene lookup returns CDR1 SQVTM and CDR2 ANQGSEA. With 5 bases removed from V and 4 bases from J, the gap between germline ends came to 15 bases. This CDR3 has 15 amino acids. This chain's CDR3 is CSVWGPTSGANVLTF. The CDR3 nucleotides are TGCAGCGTTTGGGGACCTACCTCGGGGGCCAACGTCCTGACTTTC.

This chain connects TRBV2 to TRBJ2-7; TRBD2 matches 10 bases. CDR1 is SNHLY and CDR2 is FYNNEI in the germline V gene. The CDR3 covers 15 residues. The trim removed 6 bases at V and 3 bases at J, leaving 8 bases unmatched. The CDR3 DNA is TGTGCCAGCAGCCGGGAGGCTAGCGGGAGCTACGAGCAGTACTTC. Translation: CASSREASGSYEQYF. Full variable domain (remainder filled in from reference TRBV2 and TRBJ2-7): EPEVTQTPSHQVTQMGQEVILRCVPISNHLYFYWYRQILGQKVEFLVSFYNNEISEKSEIFDDQFSVERPDGSNFTLKIRSTKLEDSAMYFCASSREASGSYEQYFGPGTRLTVT.

Remarks on this clone: The sample carries other DNA sequences with the same CDR3. The J gene is TRBJ2-7, the V gene TRBV19; D might be TRBD2 (5 bases). The CDR3 extends over 11 amino acids. Trimming removed 4 bases from V and 9 bases from J, with 10 bases in between. CDR1 and CDR2 from the germline V gene are LNHDA and SQIVND (reference sequence). This chain's CDR3 is CASSTSAGQYF. The CDR3 DNA reads as TGTGCCAGTAGTACCTCCGCGGGGCAGTACTTC.

The rearrangement joins TRBV4-3 to TRBJ2-3, with unresolved D. This CDR3 is 16 amino acids long. CDR1 is LGHNA, CDR2 YSLEER, per germline. Trimming cost V 1 base and J 4 bases, with 15 bases left between them. The CDR3: CASSQARSRWADTQYF. Written as DNA, the CDR3 is TGCGCCAGCAGCCAAGCCCGCTCGAGGTGGGCAGATACGCAGTATTTT.

This clone has a single count. The rearrangement uses TRBV18 and TRBJ2-2; D is possibly TRBD1 or TRBD2 (5 bases each). Germline CDR1 KGHSH, CDR2 LQKENI. The CDR3 contains 19 residues. Trimming took 0 bases from V and 1 from J, leaving 18 bases between them. CDR3 region: CASSPPSRGGVRNTGELFF. The CDR3 nucleotides read TGTGCCAGCTCACCACCCTCCCGGGGCGGCGTAAGGAACACCGGGGAGCTGTTTTTT.

Only a few counts were recorded for this clone. The V call is TRBV9, the J call TRBJ1-1; D uncertain. The germline V gene has CDR1 SGDLS and CDR2 YYNGEE. Deletions cut 0 bases from V and 6 bases from J, with 12 bases between. The CDR3 totals 14 residues. Written as DNA, the CDR3 is TGTGCCAGCAGCGTAGTCAGTGAGTCCCCTGAAGCTTTCTTT. Translation gives CASSVVSESPEAFF.

The J gene is TRBJ1-2, the V gene TRBV6-6, with D unresolved. The CDR3 runs 13 residues. Germline V lookup: CDR1 MNHNY, CDR2 SVGAGI (reference sequence). The V and J ends lost 11 bases and 1 base respectively, with 14 bases between them. Here the CDR3 DNA reads TGTGCCTCGAACCTGGGGATTAACTATGGCTACACCTTC. The encoded protein is CASNLGINYGYTF.

Only one count was recorded for this clone. The chain uses TRBV6-1 and TRBJ2-7; D is perhaps TRBD2 (6 bases). Trimming took off 4 bases at V and 3 bases at J, with 10 bases between the two ends. The CDR3 contains 13 residues. Germline V lookup: CDR1 MNHNS, CDR2 SASEGT. The CDR3 DNA is TGTGCCAGCAGTGTTAGCGGACACTACGAGCAGTACTTC. This translates into CASSVSGHYEQYF.

This clone was seen a single time. The rearrangement links TRBV10-1 to TRBJ1-5; perhaps TRBD1 as D (6 bases). CDR1 is WNHNN and CDR2 is SYGVQD in the germline V gene (reference sequence). V lost 6 bases and J 2 bases, leaving 14 bases between the germline ends. The CDR3 is 15 amino acids. The CDR3 coding sequence is TGCGCCAGCAGGGTACAGGGTCGGCGCAATCAGCCCCAGCATTTT. This sequence encodes CASRVQGRRNQPQHF.

The CDR3 nucleotides read TGTGCCAGCAGTCCATTCGGGGGGGGTAGGACTGAAGCTTTCTTT. As protein: CASSPFGGGRTEAFF. The chain uses TRBV28 and TRBJ1-1; TRBD1 might be the D (5 bases). This CDR3 has 15 residues. In germline, CDR1 is MDHEN, CDR2 SYDVKM. V was clipped by 5 bases and J by 5 bases, with 18 bases between them.

The genes are TRBV6-1 and TRBJ2-7; 7 bases map to TRBD1. Germline V lookup: CDR1 MNHNS, CDR2 SASEGT. The V and J ends lost 1 base and 8 bases, in that order; junction bases with no gene match: 11. The CDR3 is 15 amino acids. CDR3 in DNA: TGTGCCAGCAGTGAAGGGACAGGTCCGCCTTACCAGCAGTACTTC. Its translation: CASSEGTGPPYQQYF.

The chain is built from TRBV15 and TRBJ2-1; maybe TRBD2 (7 bases). The CDR3 length is 16 residues. CDR1 LNHNV and CDR2 YYDKDF come from the germline V gene (reference sequence). V lost 6 bases and J 5 bases, leaving 20 bases between the germline ends. The CDR3 here is CATRTTLGGRDNEQFF. As DNA, the CDR3 is TGTGCCACCAGAACAACTCTGGGGGGGCGGGACAATGAGCAGTTCTTC.

This chain joins TRBV6-1 and TRBJ2-7; 12 positions match TRBD2. The trim removed 3 bases at V and 5 bases at J, leaving 5 bases unmatched. The CDR3 sequence is 15 residues long. Germline CDR1 is MNHNS and CDR2 is SASEGT. CDR3 in DNA: TGTGCCAGCAGTGAGCGACTAGCGGGAGCAGACGAGCAGTACTTC. The encoded protein is CASSERLAGADEQYF.

This CDR3 reads CASSNGQGREKLFF. The CDR3 region has the DNA TGCGCCAGCAGCAACGGACAGGGGCGTGAAAAACTGTTTTTT. The rearrangement uses TRBV5-1 and TRBJ1-4; 9 bases line up with TRBD1. V shed 4 bases and J 7 bases; nucleotides not matched to a gene: 5. This CDR3 region has 14 residues. Germline V gives CDR1 SGHRS, CDR2 YFSETQ.